Listed here is a single T cell receptor beta chain. The junction shows a germline mismatch at one end, possibly a read error. This specimen comes from a study of identical twins. In germline, CDR1 is MNHEY, CDR2 SMNVEV (reference sequence). CDR3 length: 16 residues. TCRdb independently ran MiXCR on the 5' RACE reads; one entry per CDR3 protein. This repertoire shows about 220,000 distinct CDR3 sequences, approximately 5.9% found once; its top ten account for about 15%. This sample was also put to use in a study of T cells expressing NK-cell markers.

This chain connects TRBV27 to TRBJ2-1; no firm D call. This receptor was taken from a woman aged 18-35 years in good health. Sequences were obtained from CD8+ T cells sorted from blood. The CDR3 spells CAGSFSAFSSYNEQFF. CDR3 DNA sequence: TGTGCCGGCAGTTTCTCAGCGTTCAGCTCCTACAATGAGCAGTTCTTC.